The subject of this entry is one T cell receptor beta chain. This clone appeared a few times. What this receptor recognizes is not known. No clone much larger than this one lies a single base away; base qualities are absent. CDR1 SGHTA and CDR2 FQGNSA are derived from the germline V gene. V lost 1 base and J lost 1 base; the stretch between them is 7 bases long. Its CDR3 holds 14 amino acids, cysteine through phenylalanine. Just the 42-base CDR3 DNA is kept, in frame starting at base 1. This sample stems from a study of cytomegalovirus exposure and HLA in healthy donors (dated by TCRdb to the late 2010s). With respect to the entire study: An earlier analysis of approximately 640 of the donors reported approximately 300 Gb of sequence data and approximately 110 million unique TCR beta sequences from 150 million to 200 million T cells. An early release covering around 630 HLA-typed donors comprised approximately 300 gigabases of sequencing data and 85 million or so unique TCR sequences. The genetic ancestry cluster associated with self-reported Caucasian donors included around four fifths of the roughly 400 genotyped donors. The study was designed to test whether signatures of past pathogen exposure could be identified by cataloging public T cell receptors. The T cell repertoires of about 700 subjects were profiled by immunosequencing and related to cytomegalovirus serostatus. Besides the first cohort of some 670 subjects, a separate validation cohort made up of 95 to 150 different subjects was used. The study combined high-throughput TCR immunosequencing, statistical association of individual TCRs with disease status, and machine learning to predict cytomegalovirus infection status. A later analysis re-examined previously published TCR beta repertoires from 600 to 700 donors and added high-resolution HLA genotyping to investigate patterns of TCR occurrence. In the later analysis, no new phenotypic data were used to find candidate immune exposures; instead, reliance was placed on TCR beta sequences and their occurrence across donors. To decide whether each TCR beta V gene segment behaved as functional or pseudogenic, an earlier analysis of some 540 of the donors relied on high-throughput TCR beta sequencing. Donor age, sex, ethnicity and CMV serostatus were compiled together with the repertoire data. A later genetic analysis used genome-wide SNP genotypes for about three fifths of the roughly 700 donors, treating that subset as a discovery cohort. All discovery cohort repertoires had been generated using a single sequencing platform. HLA typing included class I and class II loci at four-digit resolution. The number of donors typed differed by locus, with roughly 620-630 for A, B, C, DRB1 and DQB1, around 520 for DQA1, 600 to 610 for DPA1, and around 460 for DPB1. Five DR-DQ haplotypes were handled as single units for association and clustering, since linkage in the cohort was strong. Among 350 to 400 genotyped donors of the cohort, an average of approximately 240,000 unique TCR beta nucleotide sequences were sequenced per donor, 15% to 20% of them non-productive. What the research found in general, with its limitations: Because counts were too low, more than 15 rarely observed V segments, including chromosome 9 orphons, were excluded from the earlier analysis of around 640 of the donors. According to a later analysis, TCR association rates differed among HLA loci, with DRB1 alleles showing the most associated TCRs and HLA-C alleles showing the fewest. Across donors, most TCR sequences were observed very rarely, whereas some public TCRs were present in many individuals. This cohort had only TCR beta chains sequenced, and the lack of alpha or paired-chain data limited which features could be detected. The authors suggested that the approach could potentially be extended to other disease states and immunological phenotypes. In a later analysis, HLA-associated TCR beta chains were found to be more clonally expanded and to have lower generation probabilities than equally common non-associated chains. A group of highly shared sequence variants was considered likely to be a technical artifact of the sequencing pipeline. Specific HLA alleles were associated with over 15,000 TCR beta sequences at a false discovery rate of 0.05 in a later analysis. Several of the top co-occurrence clusters appeared to be linked to parvovirus B19, influenza, CMV and Epstein-Barr virus, according to a later analysis. The presence/absence analyses assumed that sequencing depth was roughly uniform across donors, and that assumption may not be true. CMV serostatus was the only immune exposure information available for the cohort. Because HLA typing was unavailable for some donors at each locus, only the typed subset was used in association tests. In vitro tests confirmed that three of the cytomegalovirus-associated TCR beta chains recognize cytomegalovirus antigens. Compared with the roughly 670-donor mean, donors in an Asian-associated ancestry cluster had fewer N-insertions in productive TCRs, according to a later genetic analysis. Linkage disequilibrium might explain the correlated functional status among segregating V segments, but an unknown experimental factor could not be excluded. Most CMV-associated TCR beta chains appeared to be HLA-restricted in a later analysis, and the HLA associations seemed to be driven largely by CMV exposure. In an earlier analysis of several hundred of the donors, most TCR beta V segments were observed in productive rearrangements about 90% or about 30% of the time, broadly matching IMGT annotations. The classifier was reported to diagnose cytomegalovirus status with high specificity and sensitivity in both the original cohort and the validation cohort. A further reported finding was that TCR beta sequences accurately predicted the HLA-A and HLA-B alleles for most subjects in the first cohort. When HLA alleles, especially DR and DQ, strongly co-occurred, TCR associations were difficult to assign to individual alleles. In a later genetic analysis, a missense DCLRE1C variant was associated with V-gene and J-gene trimming of TCR beta chains, and the association was replicated in an independent cohort. The study gave a list of about 170 TCR beta chains associated with cytomegalovirus. Some IMGT-functional V segments, including TRBV6-2 and TRBV6-3, could not be told apart with the 87-base-pair reads, so those segments were excluded.

The library was made by the immunoSEQ multiplex PCR assay. The multiplex PCR relied on a mix of 60 forward primers for TCR Vbeta segments and 13 reverse primers for TCR Jbeta segments. A multiplex PCR assay on genomic DNA amplified the CDR3 region of rearranged TCR beta genes. Amplified TCR beta libraries were sequenced as 87-base-pair reads on the Illumina HiSeq System. As for the original processing: A later analysis counted 75 million to 100 million unique TCR beta chains across the 550 to 750 repertoires, and roughly 11 million of these chains were shared by at least two donors. Raw reads were error-corrected and collapsed into unique sequences by a nearest-neighbor algorithm in which closely related sequences were merged to remove PCR and sequencing errors. CDR3 sequences were aligned to IMGT reference sequences to assign V, D and J gene segments. For a sequence to be retained, a match of at least six nucleotides was required to both a V gene segment and a J gene segment. Rearrangements were classified as productive when the CDR3 lacked stop codons and remained in frame with V and J, and all other rearrangements were classified as non-productive. CDR3 was defined by IMGT convention, running from the second conserved V-encoded cysteine to the conserved J-encoded phenylalanine. The earlier analysis of 500 to 750 of the donors excluded any sequence lacking an unambiguous match to a single V gene segment. In an earlier analysis of around 590 of the donors, a V segment was called functional when productive rearrangements were above 56.7%, and segregating when the standard deviation between donors exceeded 5%. To diagnose cytomegalovirus status from the catalog of TCR beta chain sequences, a statistical classification framework was built. In a later analysis, V and J genes were assigned by comparing TCR nucleotide sequences against IMGT/GENE-DB human TR gene sequences. The TCRdist pipeline was used in a later analysis to assign CDR3 sequences and most-parsimonious VDJ recombination scenarios. In a later analysis, each TCR beta chain was defined by its CDR3 amino acid sequence together with its V-gene family, and reads lacking a unique V-gene family were excluded. To address suspected cross-contamination and a sequencing artifact, a later analysis removed approximately 590 highly shared, low-generation-probability nucleotide sequences. In a later analysis, a clonal expansion index was calculated for each public chain from normalized within-repertoire ranks of inferred template counts. In a later analysis, generation probabilities were computed using a VDJ recombination model fitted to out-of-frame rearrangements, and the results were checked against IGoR. A later analysis scored TCR-TCR, TCR-HLA and TCR-CMV co-occurrence with hypergeometric tests, applying a repertoire-size bias correction to TCR pairs. To estimate false discovery rates, a later analysis permuted the HLA or CMV assignments 20 times. In a later analysis, co-occurring TCRs were grouped using DBSCAN, and TCRdist sequence similarity was added for clustering within HLA-allele-positive subsets. For co-occurrence clustering, repertoires with fewer than 30,000 or more than 120,000 public chains were excluded, along with roughly 5 repertoires with anomalous nucleotide sharing. TCRdb provides this immuneACCESS table in a form limited to in-frame rearrangements. Some clones are lacking; in checked studies, under half of them reflect an unresolved V gene, and why the rest are absent is not known. V, J and clone size are those of that table, while D and trimming were read from the DNA. This sample holds approximately 100,000 clones; around 72% were observed only once. The ten most abundant clones make up approximately 1.8% of the sample.

The cohort consisted of some 730 healthy bone marrow donors. At the time of sampling, every cohort member was nominally healthy, though immune exposures that went unrecorded were likely present. The donor tested CMV seronegative and was one of the 352 seronegative cohort members. A peripheral blood sample was collected from each donor, and TCR beta sequencing was performed on peripheral blood mononuclear cells. The Qiagen DNeasy Blood Extraction Kit was used to extract genomic DNA from the blood cell samples. The sample was PBMCs. The chain employs TRBV7-2 and TRBJ1-1, and TRBD1 may be the D gene, going by 6 matching bases. The TCR sequence derives from a male donor in good health and CMV-seronegative. The CDR3 protein sequence reads: CASSLVGGNTEAFF. Read as DNA, the sequence is TGTGCCAGCAGCTTAGTAGGGGGGAACACTGAAGCTTTCTTT.